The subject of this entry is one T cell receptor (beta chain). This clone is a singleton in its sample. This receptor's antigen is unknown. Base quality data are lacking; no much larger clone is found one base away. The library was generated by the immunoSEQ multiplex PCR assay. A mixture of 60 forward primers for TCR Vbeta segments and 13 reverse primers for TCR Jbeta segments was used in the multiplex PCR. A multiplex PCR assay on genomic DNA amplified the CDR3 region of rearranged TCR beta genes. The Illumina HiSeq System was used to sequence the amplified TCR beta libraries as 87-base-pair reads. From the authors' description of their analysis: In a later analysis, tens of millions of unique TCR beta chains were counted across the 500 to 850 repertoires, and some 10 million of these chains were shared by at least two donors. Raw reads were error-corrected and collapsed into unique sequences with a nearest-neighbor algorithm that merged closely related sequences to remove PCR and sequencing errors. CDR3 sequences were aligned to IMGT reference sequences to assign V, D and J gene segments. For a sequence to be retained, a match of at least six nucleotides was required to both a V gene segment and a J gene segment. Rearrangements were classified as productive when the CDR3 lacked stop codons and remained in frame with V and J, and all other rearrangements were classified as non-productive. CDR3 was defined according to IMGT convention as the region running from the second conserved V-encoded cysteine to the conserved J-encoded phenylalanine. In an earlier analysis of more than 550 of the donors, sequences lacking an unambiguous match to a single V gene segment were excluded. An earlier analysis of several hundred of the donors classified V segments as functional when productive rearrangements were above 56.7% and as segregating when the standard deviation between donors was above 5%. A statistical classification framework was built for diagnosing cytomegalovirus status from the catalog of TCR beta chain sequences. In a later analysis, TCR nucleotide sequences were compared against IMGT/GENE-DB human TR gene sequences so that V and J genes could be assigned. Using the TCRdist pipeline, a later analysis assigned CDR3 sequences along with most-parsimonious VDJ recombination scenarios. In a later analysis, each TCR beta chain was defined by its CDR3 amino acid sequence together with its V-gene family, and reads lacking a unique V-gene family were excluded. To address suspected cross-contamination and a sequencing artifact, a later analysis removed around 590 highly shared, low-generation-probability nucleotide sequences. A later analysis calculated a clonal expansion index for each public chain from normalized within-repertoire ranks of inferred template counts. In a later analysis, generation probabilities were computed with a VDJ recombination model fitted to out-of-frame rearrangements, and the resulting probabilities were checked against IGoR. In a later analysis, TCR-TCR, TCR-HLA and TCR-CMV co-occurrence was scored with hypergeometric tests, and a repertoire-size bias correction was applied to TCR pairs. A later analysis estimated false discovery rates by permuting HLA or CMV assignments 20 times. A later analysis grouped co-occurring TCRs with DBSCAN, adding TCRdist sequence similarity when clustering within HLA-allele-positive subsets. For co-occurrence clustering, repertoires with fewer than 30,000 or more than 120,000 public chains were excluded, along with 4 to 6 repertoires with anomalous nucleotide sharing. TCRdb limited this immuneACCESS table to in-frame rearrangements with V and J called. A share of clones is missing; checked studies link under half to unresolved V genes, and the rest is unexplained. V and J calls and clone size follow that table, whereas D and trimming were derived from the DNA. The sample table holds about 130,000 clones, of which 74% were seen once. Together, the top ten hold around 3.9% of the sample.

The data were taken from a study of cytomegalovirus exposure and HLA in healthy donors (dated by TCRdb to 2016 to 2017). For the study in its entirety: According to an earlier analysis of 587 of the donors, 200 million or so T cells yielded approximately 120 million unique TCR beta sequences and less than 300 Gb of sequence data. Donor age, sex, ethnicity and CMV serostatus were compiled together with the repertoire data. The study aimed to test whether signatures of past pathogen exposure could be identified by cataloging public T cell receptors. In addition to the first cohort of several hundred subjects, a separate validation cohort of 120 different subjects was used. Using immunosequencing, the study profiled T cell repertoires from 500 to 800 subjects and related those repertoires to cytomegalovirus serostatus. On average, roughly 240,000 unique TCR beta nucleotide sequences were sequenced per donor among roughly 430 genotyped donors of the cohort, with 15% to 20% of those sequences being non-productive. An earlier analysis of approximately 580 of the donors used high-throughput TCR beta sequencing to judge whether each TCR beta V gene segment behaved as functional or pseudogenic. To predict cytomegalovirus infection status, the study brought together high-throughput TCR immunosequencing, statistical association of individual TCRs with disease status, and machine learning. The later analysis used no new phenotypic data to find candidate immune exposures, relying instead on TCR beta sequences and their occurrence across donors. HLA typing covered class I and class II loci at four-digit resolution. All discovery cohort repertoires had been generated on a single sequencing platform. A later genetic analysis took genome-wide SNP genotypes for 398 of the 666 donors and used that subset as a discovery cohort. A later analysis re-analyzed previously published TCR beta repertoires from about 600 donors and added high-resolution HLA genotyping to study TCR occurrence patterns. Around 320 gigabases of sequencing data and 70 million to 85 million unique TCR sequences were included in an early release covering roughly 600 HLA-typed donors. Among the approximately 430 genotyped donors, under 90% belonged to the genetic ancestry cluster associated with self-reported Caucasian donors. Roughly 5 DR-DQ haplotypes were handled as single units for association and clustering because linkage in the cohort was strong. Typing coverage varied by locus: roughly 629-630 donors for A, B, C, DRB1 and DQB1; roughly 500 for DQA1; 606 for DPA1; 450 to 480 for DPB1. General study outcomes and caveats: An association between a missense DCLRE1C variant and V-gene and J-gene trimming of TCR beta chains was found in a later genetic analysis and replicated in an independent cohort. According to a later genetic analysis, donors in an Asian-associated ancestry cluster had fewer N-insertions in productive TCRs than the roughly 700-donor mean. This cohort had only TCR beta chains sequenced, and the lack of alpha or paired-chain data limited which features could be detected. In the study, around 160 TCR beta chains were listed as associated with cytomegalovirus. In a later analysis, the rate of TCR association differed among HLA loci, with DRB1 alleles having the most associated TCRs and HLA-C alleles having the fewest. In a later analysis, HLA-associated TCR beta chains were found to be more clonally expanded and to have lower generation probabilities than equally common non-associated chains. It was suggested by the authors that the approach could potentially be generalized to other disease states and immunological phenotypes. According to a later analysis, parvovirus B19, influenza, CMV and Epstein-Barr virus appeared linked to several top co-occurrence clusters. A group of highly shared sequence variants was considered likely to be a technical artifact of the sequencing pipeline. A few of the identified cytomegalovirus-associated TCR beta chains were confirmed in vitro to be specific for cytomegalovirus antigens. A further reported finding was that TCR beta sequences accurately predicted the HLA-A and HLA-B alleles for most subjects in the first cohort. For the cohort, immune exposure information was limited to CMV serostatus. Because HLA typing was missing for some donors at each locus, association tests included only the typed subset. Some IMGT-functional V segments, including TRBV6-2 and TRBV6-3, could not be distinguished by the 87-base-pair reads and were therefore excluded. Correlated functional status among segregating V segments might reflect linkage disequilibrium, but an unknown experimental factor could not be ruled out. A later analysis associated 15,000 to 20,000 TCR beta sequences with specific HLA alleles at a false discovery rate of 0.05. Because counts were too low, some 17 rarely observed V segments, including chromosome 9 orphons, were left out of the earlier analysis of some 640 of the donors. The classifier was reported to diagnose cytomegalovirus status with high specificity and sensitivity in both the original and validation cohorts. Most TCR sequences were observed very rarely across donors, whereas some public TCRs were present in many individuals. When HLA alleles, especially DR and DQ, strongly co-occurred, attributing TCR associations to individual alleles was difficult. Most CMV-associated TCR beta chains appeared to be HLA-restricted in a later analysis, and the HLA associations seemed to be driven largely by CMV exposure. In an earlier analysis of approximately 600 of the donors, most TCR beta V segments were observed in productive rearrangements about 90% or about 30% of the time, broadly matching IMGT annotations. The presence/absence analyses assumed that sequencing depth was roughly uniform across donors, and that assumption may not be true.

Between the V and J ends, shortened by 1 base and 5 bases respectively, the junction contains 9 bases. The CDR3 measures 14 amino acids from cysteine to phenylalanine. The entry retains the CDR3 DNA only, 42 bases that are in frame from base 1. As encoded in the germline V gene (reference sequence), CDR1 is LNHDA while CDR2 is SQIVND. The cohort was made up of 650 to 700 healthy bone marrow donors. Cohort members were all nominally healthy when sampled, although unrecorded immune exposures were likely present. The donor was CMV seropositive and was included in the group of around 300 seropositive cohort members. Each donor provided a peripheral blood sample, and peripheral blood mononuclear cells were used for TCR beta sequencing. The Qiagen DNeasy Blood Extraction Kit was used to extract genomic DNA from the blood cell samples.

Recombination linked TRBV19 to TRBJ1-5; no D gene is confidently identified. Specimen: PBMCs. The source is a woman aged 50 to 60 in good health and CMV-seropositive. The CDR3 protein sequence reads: CASSIGREDQPQHF. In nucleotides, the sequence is TGTGCCAGTAGTATAGGCCGGGAGGATCAGCCCCAGCATTTT.